This TCR beta chain appears in the sequencing data of a study of identical twins (dated by TCRdb to 2016 to 2018). General notes on the study: The study deep-sequenced TCR alpha and beta repertoires from monozygotic twins, unrelated adults of various ages and cord blood to test whether fetal clonotypes persist. To rule out contamination, the twin experiments were replicated at different times with different library preparation protocols. Broad study findings and their caveats: Because the same donors could not be followed over many years, the conclusions relied on cross-sectional statistical analysis. Abundant cord blood beta clonotypes had fewer insertions, young adult naive repertoires showed a similar but weaker trend, and memory repertoires showed no such trend. Out-of-frame TCR alpha sharing in monozygotic twins was systematically underestimated by recombination models, whereas sharing between unrelated individuals was in agreement with the recombination models. A weaker excess of twin sharing was found in beta out-of-frame sequences because the signal-to-noise ratio was lowered by fewer shared sequences. Compared with coincidental sharing between unrelated individuals, out-of-frame TCR alpha sequences shared between twins had an excess of sequences with low generation probability. Invariant T cells such as MAIT and iNKT could partly confound zero-insertion analyses, although diverse VJ usage argued against such confounding for most clonotypes.

Only healthy Caucasian donors were included. Three pairs of female monozygotic twins, all aged roughly 18 to 29 years, were included in the twin cohort. CD4+ and CD8+ T cell populations were isolated with positive isolation kits from Invitrogen. This clonotype showed up many times. Its antigen is still unknown. Base-call qualities are not available, and no considerably larger clone is one nucleotide away. The receptor library was made with 5' RACE. The run used an Illumina HiSeq 2000. A universal primer binding site was added through template switching, and the final cDNA carried a unique molecular identifier so that TCR cDNA molecules could be counted accurately. Specific primers in the conserved constant-segment region were used to synthesize first-strand cDNA for the TCR alpha and beta chains. To control for contamination, each cDNA library was double barcoded with a SMART-Mk sample barcode plus Illumina barcodes. TruSeq adapter sequences along with Illumina sample barcodes were introduced in two successive PCR steps. The Illumina HiSeq platform was used with custom primers to sequence TCR alpha and beta cDNA libraries. The original methods were these. Unique molecular identifiers were extracted from raw reads with MiGEC, and CDR3 positions were determined with MiXCR. For each individual, recombination models were inferred using an EM algorithm with the repgenHMM and IGoR tools. The tcR package in R was used for shared clonotype analysis, with sharing normalized by the product of cloneset sizes. To study raw recombination free of thymic and clonal selection effects, out-of-frame nonproductive sequences were analyzed. Clones were called with MiXCR by TCRdb after fastp trimmed the public reads at Q25, and only in-frame beta chains were retained. Rows with one shared CDR3 protein collapse into an entry with the most common genes and DNA. The authors' filters were not applied to this entry. A total of approximately 300,000 distinct CDR3 sequences appear in this sample, 7.5% to 9.5% of them only once. The biggest ten clones account for approximately 7% of the sample.

V is shortened by 5 bases, J by 4 bases, and the region joining them spans 21 bases. There are 17 amino acids in the CDR3, from cysteine to phenylalanine inclusive. The CDR3 DNA has 51 bases and is translated from base 1. Sequences SEHNR (CDR1) and FQNEAQ (CDR2) are obtained from the germline V gene (reference sequence). These data were likewise used in another study, on yellow fever vaccine responses in identical twins. According to the second study: According to the authors, in identical twins the way T cells responded to vaccination appeared partly convergent and partly personalized. In identical twins, the study followed T cell clones that responded to the vaccine with precision.

The TCR was taken from a woman under 30 in good health. The chain joins TRBV7-9 to TRBJ2-1; the D region possibly corresponds to TRBD1 (6 bases align). The sample was CD8+ T cells sorted from blood. CDR3 protein: CASSATNRDTMYNEQFF. The nucleotides are TGTGCCAGCAGCGCGACAAACCGGGACACTATGTACAATGAGCAGTTCTTC.